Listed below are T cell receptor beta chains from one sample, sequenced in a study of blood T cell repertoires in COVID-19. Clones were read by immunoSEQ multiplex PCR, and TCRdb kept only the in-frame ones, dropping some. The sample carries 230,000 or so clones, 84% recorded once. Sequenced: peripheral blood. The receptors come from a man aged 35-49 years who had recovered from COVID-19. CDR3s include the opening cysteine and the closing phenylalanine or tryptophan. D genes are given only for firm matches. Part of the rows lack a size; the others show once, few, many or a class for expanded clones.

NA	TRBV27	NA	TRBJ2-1	CASSFGERYNNEQFF	TGTGCCAGCAGTTTCGGCGAGCGGTATAACAATGAGCAGTTCTTC
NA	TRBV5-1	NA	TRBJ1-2	CASSLDASGYTF	TGCGCCAGCAGCTTGGATGCGAGTGGCTACACCTTC
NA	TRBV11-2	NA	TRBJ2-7	CASSLSSRVLYEQYF	TGTGCCAGCAGCTTGTCCAGTCGGGTTCTCTACGAGCAGTACTTC
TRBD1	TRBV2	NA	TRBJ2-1	CASKGASYNEQFF	TGTGCCAGCAAGGGGGCCTCCTACAATGAGCAGTTCTTC
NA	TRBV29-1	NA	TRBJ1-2	CSVEGGLAGYYGYTF	TGCAGCGTTGAAGGTGGATTAGCAGGGTACTATGGCTACACCTTC
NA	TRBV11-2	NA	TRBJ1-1	CASSLDRVIGTEAFF	TGTGCCAGCAGCTTAGATCGGGTTATAGGCACTGAAGCTTTCTTT
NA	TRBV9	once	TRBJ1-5	CASSEGLSNQPQHF	TGTGCCAGCAGCGAGGGGCTAAGCAATCAGCCCCAGCATTTT
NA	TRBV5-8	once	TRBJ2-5	CASPEGRTVVETQYF	TGTGCCAGCCCCGAGGGGCGGACAGTCGTAGAGACCCAGTACTTC
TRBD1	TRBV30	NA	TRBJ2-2	CAWAGTGGIAGELFF	TGTGCCTGGGCCGGGACAGGGGGTATAGCCGGGGAGCTGTTTTTT
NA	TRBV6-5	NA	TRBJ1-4	CASSYSGVLNEKLFF	TGTGCCAGCAGTTACTCCGGGGTACTTAATGAAAAACTGTTTTTT
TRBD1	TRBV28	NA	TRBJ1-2	CASESGDSYGYTF	TGTGCCAGCGAGTCGGGGGACAGCTATGGCTACACCTTC
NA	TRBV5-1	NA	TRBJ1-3	CARREGGAGNTIYF	TGCGCCCGCCGGGAGGGGGGCGCGGGAAACACCATATATTTT
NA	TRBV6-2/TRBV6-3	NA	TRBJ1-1	CASSYADEAFF	TGTGCCAGCAGTTACGCGGATGAAGCTTTCTTT
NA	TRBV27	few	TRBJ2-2	CASPLGQVNTGELFF	TGTGCCAGTCCCTTGGGACAAGTAAACACCGGGGAGCTGTTTTTT
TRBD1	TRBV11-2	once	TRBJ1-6	CASSFRGLVNSPLHF	TGTGCCAGCAGCTTCAGGGGGCTGGTCAATTCACCCCTCCACTTT
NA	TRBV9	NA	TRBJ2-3	CASSVGSWSTDTQYF	TGTGCCAGCAGCGTTGGGAGTTGGAGCACAGATACGCAGTATTTT